This section outlines one TCR beta chain sequence together with its context. There is no known antigen for this receptor. No clone much larger than this one lies a single base away; base qualities are absent. High-throughput TCRbeta CDR3 sequencing of frozen genomic DNA was performed by immunoSEQ, including PCR amplification, mapping, bias correction and internal controls. The authors' analysis ran thus. Only productive rearrangements were retained, with each unique TCRbeta sequence defined by its CDR3 nucleotide sequence together with its V and J gene. For a sequence to be called donor-reactive, it needed a frequency of at least 0.01% and at least 5-fold expansion in CFSE-low cells compared with unstimulated pre-transplant cells. Per-subject minimum frequency thresholds, based on the lowest-template unstimulated sample, ensured at least 90% detection power. Repertoire turnover was measured by Jensen-Shannon divergence between the top 1000 TCRbeta sequences post- and pre-transplant. Two-sided Fisher's exact tests were used to test for changes in the detection of donor-reactive sequences. As stored in TCRdb, this immuneACCESS dataset retains in-frame rearrangements with V and J assigned. A fraction of the clones does not appear; measured against another copy, unresolved V genes explain less than half of the discrepancy, and the remainder lacks a known reason. V, J and clone size are taken as reported in that table, and D and trimming were inferred from the DNA itself. A total of 95,000 to 110,000 clones appear in this sample, around 80% of them only once. 2.5% to 3.5% of the sample rests with the top ten.

This record belongs to a study of T cell clones after liver transplantation (dated by TCRdb to the late 2010s). In terms of the full investigation: The samples were obtained from ITN030ST, a randomized trial that attempted immunosuppression withdrawal within 2 years after liver transplantation. Donor-reactive T cell clones were identified using TCRbeta sequencing after a pre-transplant mixed lymphocyte reaction and were then followed in post-transplant blood. As an antigen-independent comparator for donor-reactive sequences, third party-reactive TCRbeta sequences were also identified from pre-transplant MLRs. Of the eight recipients, a few were HCV-positive, while the remaining recipients had been transplanted for non-autoimmune, non-viral indications. The subjects received no induction therapy and were kept on standard immunosuppression until randomization at 12-24 months post-transplant. Tolerance was defined as complete immunosuppression withdrawal for at least one year with no rise in liver enzymes beyond twice the upper limit of normal. Blood samples were collected pre-transplant, pre-randomization before withdrawal, and post-randomization after either full withdrawal or failed withdrawal. A cohort of 8 liver transplant recipients was studied, of whom 3 were classified as tolerant and 5 as non-tolerant. Results the study describes overall, beyond this receptor: When repertoire turnover was taken into account, detection of donor-reactive sequences was significantly reduced in 7 of 8 subjects for CD4 and in 8 of 8 subjects for CD8. The conclusions were preliminary, being limited by small, heterogeneous patient numbers and by non-standardized post-transplant time points. A significant post-transplant decrease in circulating donor-reactive CD4 TCRbeta sequences was observed in most of the 8 subjects, irrespective of tolerance or HCV status. In two subjects, low numbers of available donor cells limited the measurable donor-reactive repertoire. The decline in donor-reactive sequences exceeded the decline in third party-reactive sequences, suggesting partial antigen-specific deletion that was unrelated to withdrawal success. Because no allograft tissue specimens were available, donor-reactive T cells may have migrated into the graft instead of being deleted.

Thawed unstimulated PBMCs were stained for CD3, CD4 and CD8 and FACS-sorted into CD3+CD4+ and CD3+CD8+ populations. Randomization to immunosuppression withdrawal applied to every one of the 8 studied subjects. The Qiagen DNeasy Blood and Tissue Kit was used to isolate genomic DNA. V trim: 5 bases; J trim: 5 bases; unmatched bases: 10. CDR1 LNHDA and CDR2 SQIVND were looked up in the germline V gene (reference sequence). The CDR3 measures 17 amino acids from cysteine to phenylalanine. Solely the CDR3 DNA is kept, with 51 bases framed from the first base. The receptor was derived from a human patient who received a liver transplant. Some T cells may be donor cells from the graft after a transplant. Here the sequenced sample was CD4+ T cells from blood, taken around 44 months after liver transplant. The chain is made from TRBV19 and TRBJ2-1; TRBD2 agrees with 12 junctional bases. DNA sequence: TGTGCCAGTAGTCGAGAGCCGGGACTAGCGGGCCACAATGAGCAGTTCTTC. Its translation is CASSREPGLAGHNEQFF.